The 30 T cell receptor beta chains in this list originate from one sample, sequenced in a study of siplizumab effects on memory and regulatory T cells (dated by TCRdb to about 2019). Library creation used the immunoSEQ multiplex PCR assay. Not all clones reach the TCRdb copy of this immuneACCESS table, which keeps in-frame sequences only. Checked studies attribute under half of the gap to unresolved V genes and leave the rest unexplained. Here the sample has about 100,000 clones; 75% to 95% occur a single time. Together, the top ten hold approximately 0.15% of the sample. Sequenced sample: CD4+ T cells sorted from blood. These receptors were obtained from a human donor in good health.

The chain combines TRBV15 with TRBJ1-2; possibly TRBD1 for D (5 bases). Per the germline V gene, CDR1 is LNHNV and CDR2 is YYDKDF (reference sequence). The CDR3 sequence is 14 residues long. V was clipped by 1 base and J by 1 base, with 7 bases between them. CDR3 sequence: CATSRGGINYGYTF. As DNA, the CDR3 is TGTGCCACCAGCAGAGGGGGGATTAACTATGGCTACACCTTC.

This clone was seen only once. The chain combines TRBV7-9 with TRBJ2-3; D is possibly TRBD1 or TRBD2 (6 bases each). The germline CDR1 and CDR2 sequences are SEHNR and FQNEAQ (reference sequence). The V end lost 2 bases, the J end lost 4 bases, and 7 bases lay between the germline ends. The CDR3 is 13 residues long. The CDR3 nucleotides are TGTGCCAGCAGCTTAAGGGGGGCAGATACGCAGTATTTT. Protein sequence: CASSLRGADTQYF.

The gene calls are TRBV5-1 and TRBJ2-1; possible D gene TRBD2, 5 bases. This CDR3 has 14 residues. V lost 0 bases and J lost 9, with 13 bases in between. Germline V gene data show CDR1 as SGHRS and CDR2 as YFSETQ. CDR3 coding DNA: TGCGCCAGCAGCTTGGCAGAGAGGGTCAGTGAGCAGTTCTTC. As protein: CASSLAERVSEQFF.

Only one count was recorded for this clone. The chain links TRBV15 to TRBJ2-3, with TRBD1 matching 7 bases. The CDR3 has 16 amino acids. V dropped 0 bases and J dropped 1; count of bases not matched to a gene: 4. The germline V gene has CDR1 LNHNV and CDR2 YYDKDF (reference sequence). The CDR3 DNA reads as TGTGCCACCAGCAGAGATAAGGGGGCGCGCACAGATACGCAGTATTTT. Translating it yields CATSRDKGARTDTQYF.

The chain has TRBV5-1 and TRBJ2-7; 9 positions agree with TRBD2. V was clipped by 0 bases and J by 2 bases; unmatched bases: 3. This CDR3 comprises 15 residues. In germline, CDR1 is SGHRS, CDR2 YFSETQ. DNA for the CDR3: TGCGCCAGCAGCTTGGGAATAGCGGGGGCCTACGAGCAGTACTTC. Its translation: CASSLGIAGAYEQYF.

CDR3 bases: TGTGCCATCAGTGAAGCTAGCGGGGTGTCTGGGGAGCTGTTTTTT. It is translated as CAISEASGVSGELFF. The V and J genes are TRBV10-3 and TRBJ2-2; TRBD2 matches at 9 bases. CDR1 is ENHRY and CDR2 is SYGVKD in the germline V gene. CDR3 size: 15 residues. V shed 3 bases and J 8 bases; nucleotides not matched to a gene: 7.

The rearrangement uses TRBV6-5 and TRBJ1-2; perhaps TRBD1 as D (6 bases). The CDR3 spans 14 residues. V was clipped by 6 bases and J by 3 bases, with 14 bases between them. Germline-derived CDR1 and CDR2 are MNHEY and SVGAGI. CDR3 DNA sequence: TGTGCCAGCAGAAACTCCGGACAGTACTATGGCTACACCTTC. Protein product: CASRNSGQYYGYTF.

This clone was picked up one time. The genes are TRBV4-2 and TRBJ2-7, with 10 bases matching TRBD2. After removal of 2 bases from V and 2 bases from J, the junction contained 3 bases not matched to a gene. The CDR3 loop spans 15 amino acids. Per germline, CDR1 LGHNA and CDR2 YNFKEQ. The CDR3 reads CASSQQLAGTYEQYF. The DNA of the CDR3 is TGTGCCAGCAGCCAACAACTAGCGGGGACCTACGAGCAGTACTTC.

In this sample, this clone turned up a few times. The chain uses TRBV28 and TRBJ1-6; no clear D. Germline V gene lookup returns CDR1 MDHEN and CDR2 SYDVKM. Trimming removed 2 bases from V and 6 bases from J, with 8 bases in between. This CDR3 has 14 residues. CDR3 bases: TGTGCCAGCAGTTTAGTACAGATTAATTCACCCCTCCACTTT. Translated: CASSLVQINSPLHF.

The J gene is TRBJ2-3, the V gene TRBV6-5; D possibly corresponds to TRBD2 (5 bases). The CDR3 is 13 residues long. CDR1 MNHEY and CDR2 SVGAGI come from the germline V gene. With 7 bases removed from V and 1 base from J, the gap between germline ends came to 9 bases. The CDR3 DNA reads as TGTGCCAGCAAGGACTCCGGCACAGATACGCAGTATTTT. The encoded protein is CASKDSGTDTQYF.

The sample holds a few counts of this clone. The chain uses TRBV7-9 and TRBJ1-2, with D perhaps TRBD1 (5 bases). The CDR3 loop spans 11 amino acids. Trimming stripped 7 bases from V and 8 bases from J, with 11 bases between. Germline V gene lookup returns CDR1 SEHNR and CDR2 FQNEAQ (reference sequence). The CDR3 region is CASTRAGGYTF. The CDR3 nucleotides read TGTGCCAGCACCAGGGCAGGAGGCTACACCTTC.

The rearrangement joins TRBV7-6 to TRBJ1-2, with D maybe TRBD1 (6 bases). CDR3 length: 13 residues. Germline V gene data show CDR1 as SGHVS and CDR2 as FNYEAQ. Deletions cut 2 bases from V and 5 bases from J, with 9 bases between. The CDR3: CASSLRTDYGYTF. CDR3 in DNA: TGTGCCAGCAGCTTAAGGACAGATTATGGCTACACCTTC.

The chain joins TRBV18 to TRBJ1-2, with no clear D. V gave up 2 bases and J gave up 3 bases, with 7 bases separating them. CDR3 length: 13 amino acids. CDR1 and CDR2 from the germline V gene are KGHSH and LQKENI. CDR3 bases: TGTGCCAGCTCACCAGGGGTCGACTATGGCTACACCTTC. This codes for CASSPGVDYGYTF.

The rearrangement joins TRBV5-1 to TRBJ2-7; 12 bases are shared with TRBD2. The CDR3 totals 17 residues. J lost 2 bases, V lost 0 bases, and 6 bases had no gene match. CDR1 and CDR2 (germline): SGHRS, YFSETQ. CDR3 bases: TGCGCCAGCAGCTTGGAACTAGCGGGGGGCCCCCCCTACGAGCAGTACTTC. Amino acid sequence: CASSLELAGGPPYEQYF.

This chain uses TRBV4-1 with TRBJ2-3, with D hard to call. The CDR3 runs 13 residues. CDR1 and CDR2 (germline): MGHRA, YSYEKL. V gave up 0 bases and J gave up 13 bases, with 14 bases separating them. CDR3 nucleotides: TGCGCCAGCAGCCAAGACATAGAGCAGTTTGAGTATTTT. Amino acids: CASSQDIEQFEYF.

The chain has TRBV7-9 and TRBJ2-7, with D possibly called TRBD1 or TRBD2 (5 bases each). CDR1 is SEHNR, CDR2 FQNEAQ, per germline (reference sequence). Trimming left V 1 base short and J 3 bases short, with 13 bases between. This CDR3 comprises 15 residues. Written as DNA, the CDR3 is TGTGCCAGCAGCTTAGGGGGGATACGAAACTACGAGCAGTACTTC. Translation: CASSLGGIRNYEQYF.

The CDR3 DNA sequence: TGTGCCAGTAGTATAATTTTCGGGACTAGCGCAACCTACGAGCAGTACTTC. Translation: CASSIIFGTSATYEQYF. The chain recombines TRBV19 with TRBJ2-7, with TRBD2 matching 10 bases. The germline V gene has CDR1 LNHDA and CDR2 SQIVND (reference sequence). V was clipped by 2 bases and J by 2 bases; unmatched bases: 9. The length of the CDR3 is 17 residues.

The chain joins TRBV14 to TRBJ2-7; a possible D gene is TRBD1 (7 bases). Germline loops: CDR1 SGHDN, CDR2 FVKESK. Trimming removed 3 bases at V and 3 bases at J, with 15 bases between. This CDR3 has 15 amino acids. The CDR3 spells CASSQTRQGGYEQYF. In DNA form, the CDR3 reads TGTGCCAGCAGCCAGACCCGACAGGGAGGCTACGAGCAGTACTTC.

This clone occurred once. The CDR3: CASSLVRGGYNTEAFF. The DNA of the CDR3 is TGTGCCAGCAGCTTAGTAAGGGGAGGGTATAACACTGAAGCTTTCTTT. The chain employs TRBV7-9 and TRBJ1-1; tentative D call: TRBD1 (5 bases). This CDR3 contains 16 residues. The germline V and J ends were trimmed by 1 base and 2 bases, with 14 bases remaining between them. Germline-derived CDR1 and CDR2 are SEHNR and FQNEAQ (reference sequence).

The chain couples TRBV29-1 to TRBJ2-3; tentatively, D is TRBD1 (6 bases). CDR1 is SQVTM, CDR2 ANQGSEA, per germline. Trimming took 5 bases from V and 3 from J, leaving 15 bases between them. The CDR3 loop spans 14 amino acids. Here the CDR3 reads CSVTKGDRTDTQYF. Written as DNA, the CDR3 is TGCAGCGTTACCAAGGGGGACCGTACAGATACGCAGTATTTT.

J is TRBJ1-4 and V is TRBV4-2; D gene uncertain. This CDR3 comprises 18 residues. Trimming took off 2 bases at V and 0 bases at J, with 16 bases between the two ends. From germline, CDR1 is LGHNA and CDR2 YNFKEQ. CDR3 in DNA: TGTGCCAGCAGCCAATCCCCGGCGGGAGGCCCAACTAATGAAAAACTGTTTTTT. This translates into CASSQSPAGGPTNEKLFF.

This clone was seen only a few times. V is TRBV6-5 and J is TRBJ1-5; D gene ambiguous. The V end lost 5 bases, the J end lost 5 bases, and 10 bases lay between the germline ends. This CDR3 comprises 13 residues. CDR1 MNHEY and CDR2 SVGAGI come from the germline V gene. CDR3 region: CASSQTKDQPQHF. In DNA form, the CDR3 reads TGTGCCAGCAGTCAAACCAAAGATCAGCCCCAGCATTTT.

V gene TRBV21-1 combines with J gene TRBJ2-5; the table's D call, TRBD2, has no DNA check behind it. TRBV21-1 is listed as a pseudogene. This CDR3 spans 15 amino acids. The CDR3 DNA reads as TGTGCCAGCAGCAAATCCGCGACTGGAGGAGAGACCCAGTACTTC. Translating it yields CASSKSATGGETQYF.

The V call is TRBV4-2, the J call TRBJ2-5; D may match TRBD1 or TRBD2 (5 bases each). Germline V lookup: CDR1 LGHNA, CDR2 YNFKEQ. Trimming took 4 bases from V and 5 from J, leaving 8 bases between them. This CDR3 is 12 amino acids long. The DNA of the CDR3 is TGTGCCAGCAGCCGGGACCGGGAGACCCAGTACTTC. It is translated as CASSRDRETQYF.

V gene TRBV7-2 combines with J gene TRBJ2-7, with D possibly matching TRBD1 (7 bases). CDR1 and CDR2 from the germline V gene are SGHTA and FQGNSA. The CDR3 totals 15 residues. V lost 3 bases, J lost 4 bases, and 16 bases lay in between. The DNA of the CDR3 is TGTGCCAGCAGCTTTGCCGGCGGGACAGCTTACGAGCAGTACTTC. Amino acids: CASSFAGGTAYEQYF.

The gene calls are TRBV7-9 and TRBJ2-1; D is perhaps TRBD1 or TRBD2 (5 bases each). The CDR3 spans 16 residues. Germline V gives CDR1 SEHNR, CDR2 FQNEAQ (reference sequence). Trimming removed 3 bases at V and 6 bases at J, with 18 bases between. For the CDR3, the DNA is TGTGCCAGCAGCTTCTTGTCCGGGGCACAATCCAATGAGCAGTTCTTC. Its translation: CASSFLSGAQSNEQFF.

The count of this clone is one. The genes are TRBV5-4 and TRBJ2-7; 7 bases fit TRBD1. J lost 7 bases, V lost 0 bases, and 7 bases had no gene match. Germline V lookup: CDR1 SGHNT, CDR2 YYREEE (reference sequence). This CDR3 is built from 14 residues. The CDR3 nucleotides are TGTGCCAGCAGCTTGGGGGACAGAGTTTATGAGCAGTACTTC. Translation gives CASSLGDRVYEQYF.

V gene TRBV27 combines with J gene TRBJ2-7, with 8 nucleotides matching TRBD1. V shed 4 bases, J shed 0 bases, and the junction held 5 bases outside the gene matches. This CDR3 contains 15 residues. Germline CDR1 and CDR2: MNHEY and SMNVEV (reference sequence). The chain's CDR3 is CASSSQGAGSYEQYF. CDR3 sequence (DNA): TGTGCCAGCAGTTCCCAGGGGGCAGGCTCCTACGAGCAGTACTTC.

The J gene is TRBJ2-7, the V gene TRBV6-1; D gene ambiguous. The germline V gene has CDR1 MNHNS and CDR2 SASEGT. The CDR3 extends over 14 amino acids. V was trimmed by 4 bases and J by 3 bases, leaving 13 bases between them. The CDR3 DNA is TGTGCCAGCAGTGTCACACTATGGGTCTACGAGCAGTACTTC. Protein: CASSVTLWVYEQYF.

This chain connects TRBV10-2 to TRBJ2-7; D is undetermined. V dropped 0 bases and J dropped 0 bases, with 9 bases sitting between them. Germline values: CDR1 WSHSY, CDR2 SAAADI. The length of the CDR3 is 15 residues. CDR3 nucleotide sequence: TGCGCCAGCAGTGAGTCGTGGGAAAGCTCCTACGAGCAGTACTTC. Its translation is CASSESWESSYEQYF.